Below, 17 T cell receptor beta chains from the same sample are listed, as sequenced in a study of neoadjuvant anti-PD-1 for oral cavity cancer. The assay was immunoSEQ multiplex PCR, and TCRdb's table has in-frame clones only and misses some. The sample consists of some 71,000 clones, about 86% of them appearing once. The starting material was PBMCs, obtained before nivolumab (anti-PD-1) treatment. Receptor source: a person between 40 and 85 years old with oral cavity squamous cell carcinoma.

The rearrangement uses TRBV7-9 and TRBJ1-1; 9 bases are shared with TRBD1. After removal of 5 bases from V and 6 bases from J, the junction contained 10 bases not matched to a gene. The CDR3 contains 15 residues. Germline V gene sequence: CDR1 SEHNR, CDR2 FQNEAQ (reference sequence). The CDR3, as DNA: TGTGCCAGCAGCCCAAATACAGGGGGCAGCGCTGAAGCTTTCTTT. It yields the protein CASSPNTGGSAEAFF.

The chain has TRBV9 and TRBJ1-2; maybe TRBD1 (6 bases). Deletions cut 0 bases from V and 10 bases from J, with 10 bases between. Germline V gene sequence: CDR1 SGDLS, CDR2 YYNGEE. The CDR3 spans 12 residues. CDR3 protein: CASSVGRGDYTF. In nucleotides, the CDR3 is TGTGCCAGCAGCGTAGGTAGGGGGGACTACACCTTC.

The V and J genes are TRBV12-5 and TRBJ1-3; a weak D match, TRBD1 (5 bases). The CDR3 totals 15 residues. The germline V gene has CDR1 LGHNT and CDR2 FRNRAP. The V and J ends lost 4 bases and 0 bases respectively, with 10 bases between them. CDR3 sequence: CASGSGTGSGNTIYF. The CDR3 coding sequence is TGTGCTAGTGGTTCCGGGACGGGCTCTGGAAACACCATATATTTT.

The chain is built from TRBV28 and TRBJ2-5; TRBD1 might be the D (5 bases). There are 14 residues in the CDR3. V dropped 4 bases and J dropped 2 bases, with 11 bases sitting between them. CDR1 is MDHEN and CDR2 is SYDVKM in the germline V gene. CDR3 sequence reads: CASSWAGQQETQYF. CDR3 DNA: TGTGCCAGCAGTTGGGCAGGGCAACAAGAGACCCAGTACTTC.

V usage is TRBV7-3 and J usage is TRBJ2-3; 9 bases align to TRBD2. CDR1 and CDR2 (germline): SGHTA, FQGTGA. J lost 4 bases, V lost 3 bases, and 5 bases had no gene match. This CDR3 has 15 residues. The CDR3: CASSFGSGSSDTQYF. Here the CDR3 DNA reads TGTGCCAGCAGCTTCGGTAGCGGGAGTTCAGATACGCAGTATTTT.

This clone was recorded once. V usage is TRBV9 and J usage is TRBJ2-2; D not resolved. The ends were cut back, 4 bases at V and 2 bases at J, with 6 bases in the middle. This CDR3 is 13 amino acids long. Germline V gene sequence: CDR1 SGDLS, CDR2 YYNGEE. The CDR3 DNA reads as TGTGCCAGCAGCTCAGAAAACACCGGGGAGCTGTTTTTT. Protein: CASSSENTGELFF.

The genes are TRBV6-5 and TRBJ2-3; D is unclear. With 4 bases removed from V and 2 bases from J, the gap between germline ends came to 7 bases. This CDR3 contains 13 residues. In germline, CDR1 is MNHEY, CDR2 SVGAGI. This chain's CDR3 is CASSFRYTDTQYF. The DNA for the CDR3 is TGTGCCAGCAGTTTCAGGTACACAGATACGCAGTATTTT.

This chain uses TRBV6-1 with TRBJ1-1, with D unclear. Trimming removed 8 bases from V and 5 bases from J, with 12 bases in between. The germline V gene has CDR1 MNHNS and CDR2 SASEGT. This CDR3 spans 12 amino acids. The CDR3 sequence: CASARAVTEAFF. CDR3 DNA sequence: TGTGCCAGCGCGAGAGCGGTTACTGAAGCTTTCTTT.

This CDR3 reads CATSRGLPVSNEQFF. The CDR3 nucleotides are TGTGCCACCAGCAGAGGACTACCGGTATCCAATGAGCAGTTCTTC. The genes are TRBV15 and TRBJ2-1; a possible D gene is TRBD2 (5 bases). CDR3 length equals 15 residues. V shed 1 base and J shed 6 bases, with 13 bases lying between them. Germline V gene lookup returns CDR1 LNHNV and CDR2 YYDKDF (reference sequence).

This clone came up once. This rearrangement joins TRBV5-8 to TRBJ2-7, with 8 bases lining up with TRBD1. J lost 3 bases, V lost 4 bases, and 9 bases had no gene match. This CDR3 spans 15 amino acids. CDR1 and CDR2 (germline): SGHTS, YDEGEE. The CDR3 spells CASSPAGTGNYEQYF. The DNA for the CDR3 is TGTGCCAGCAGCCCGGCCGGGACAGGTAACTACGAGCAGTACTTC.

This chain links TRBV19 with TRBJ1-5; 11 bases agree with TRBD1. After removal of 7 bases from V and 4 bases from J, the junction contained 6 bases not matched to a gene. CDR1 LNHDA and CDR2 SQIVND come from the germline V gene (reference sequence). The CDR3 contains 15 residues. The CDR3 bases are TGTGCCAGTAAAATCGGGACAGGGGGAAATCAGCCCCAGCATTTT. Translating gives CASKIGTGGNQPQHF. Together with reference TRBV19 and TRBJ1-5, the CDR3 gives the full variable domain: DGGITQSPKYLFRKEGQNVTLSCEQNLNHDAMYWYRQDPGQGLRLIYYSQIVNDFQKGDIAEGYSVSREKKESFPLTVTSAQKNPTAFYLCASKIGTGGNQPQHFGDGTRLSIL.

The chain recombines TRBV4-1 with TRBJ2-7; D unclear. Trimming cost V 4 bases and J 2 bases, with 12 bases left between them. Germline CDR1 and CDR2: MGHRA and YSYEKL. The CDR3 has 14 residues. The CDR3 sequence: CASSRVAGTYEQYF. The CDR3 DNA reads TGCGCCAGCAGCCGAGTGGCAGGAACCTACGAGCAGTACTTC.

The chain joins TRBV15 to TRBJ1-3; D is possibly TRBD1 (5 bases). Germline-derived CDR1 and CDR2 are LNHNV and YYDKDF (reference sequence). CDR3 length: 16 residues. V was pared by 0 bases and J by 1 base, with 10 bases between. CDR3 sequence: CATSRDNPGSGNTIYF. The CDR3, as DNA: TGTGCCACCAGCAGAGATAACCCAGGGTCTGGAAACACCATATATTTT.

This chain joins TRBV6-5 and TRBJ2-1, with 9 bases matching TRBD2. V trimming: 6 bases; J trimming: 7 bases; junction bases outside the gene matches: 10. Germline-derived CDR1 and CDR2 are MNHEY and SVGAGI. This CDR3 is 15 amino acids long. In DNA form, the CDR3 reads TGTGCCAGCAGAATGGGGCGGGGGGGTAGGAATGAGCAGTTCTTC. It encodes CASRMGRGGRNEQFF.

This clone has only one observation. V gene TRBV27 combines with J gene TRBJ2-7; 13 bases align to TRBD2. This CDR3 contains 16 residues. CDR1 and CDR2 (germline): MNHEY, SMNVEV (reference sequence). V shed 1 base and J 2 bases; nucleotides not matched to a gene: 2. The CDR3 reads CASSLWGTSGAYEQYF. CDR3 nucleotide sequence: TGTGCCAGCAGTTTATGGGGGACTAGCGGGGCCTACGAGCAGTACTTC.

In nucleotides, the CDR3 is TGTGCCAGCAGTGAAGGAACAGGGGGCCGCACCTTC. Its protein product is CASSEGTGGRTF. The chain links TRBV6-1 to TRBJ1-2; TRBD1 matches 9 bases. Trimming removed 1 base from V and 13 bases from J; junction bases left unmatched: 4. The germline V gene encodes CDR1 MNHNS and CDR2 SASEGT. CDR3 length: 12 amino acids.

V and J are TRBV4-1 and TRBJ2-7; TRBD2 is a possible D gene (5 bases). The CDR3 runs to 13 residues. V was shortened by 1 base and J by 5 bases, with 9 bases between the two germline ends. Germline CDR1 reads MGHRA; CDR2 reads YSYEKL. CDR3 coding DNA: TGCGCCAGCAGCCAAGGCGGAGGCGACGAGCAGTACTTC. Amino acids: CASSQGGGDEQYF.